The 21 T cell receptor beta chains below all came from one sample that was sequenced in a study of blood T cell repertoires in COVID-19. Profiling relied on immunoSEQ multiplex PCR, and the TCRdb table lists in-frame clones only, not all of them. The sample holds approximately 200,000 clones, more than 75% seen once. The sample taken for sequencing was PBMCs or T cells enriched from blood (not recorded which). Source of these receptors: a woman aged 40-49 years with acute COVID-19.

There are a few counts of this clone. This chain connects TRBV28 to TRBJ1-5; tentative D call: TRBD1 (6 bases). Germline V gene sequence: CDR1 MDHEN, CDR2 SYDVKM. CDR3 length: 16 residues. V lost 6 bases and J 1 base, leaving 16 bases between the germline ends. The CDR3 coding sequence is TGTGCCAGCAGCCCGGGACACCGAGGGAGCAATCAGCCCCAGCATTTT. Translation gives CASSPGHRGSNQPQHF.

This rearrangement joins TRBV6-2 or TRBV6-3 to TRBJ2-1; the match to TRBD1 covers 7 bases. The CDR3 length is 16 residues. Germline V lookup: CDR1 MNHEY, CDR2 SVGEGT. With 2 bases clipped from V and 2 bases from J, the junction kept 6 bases outside the gene matches. The CDR3 DNA reads as TGTGCCAGCAGTTACCGACAGGGAAAGCCCTACAATGAGCAGTTCTTC. Protein: CASSYRQGKPYNEQFF.

CDR3 sequence (DNA): TGTGCCAGCAGCCCTCGCCGGTCCAGGGGGGACTACGAGCAGTACTTC. The encoded protein is CASSPRRSRGDYEQYF. The chain links TRBV3-1 (or the pseudogene TRBV3-2) to TRBJ2-7; weak D call: TRBD1 (7 bases). Germline V CDR1 and CDR2: LGHDT, YNNKEL (reference sequence). The CDR3 spans 16 residues. The V end was cut by 4 bases, the J end by 3 bases, with 19 bases between.

This clone showed up just once. The chain combines TRBV6-1 with TRBJ1-5; 8 nucleotides align to TRBD1. V trimming: 2 bases; J trimming: 7 bases; junction bases outside the gene matches: 13. The germline V gene encodes CDR1 MNHNS and CDR2 SASEGT. The CDR3 sequence is 17 residues long. The CDR3 DNA sequence: TGTGCCAGCAGTGAATTTCGTACAGGGGGAATTTTGCAGCCCCAGCATTTT. Protein sequence: CASSEFRTGGILQPQHF.

This clone was seen more than once but under ten times. The V gene is TRBV4-2, the J gene TRBJ2-2; 7 positions match TRBD2. The CDR3 contains 15 residues. Germline CDR1 LGHNA, CDR2 YNFKEQ. V trimming: 3 bases; J trimming: 6 bases; junction bases outside the gene matches: 7. CDR3 residues: CASSHSWGGAGELFF. The CDR3 region has the DNA TGTGCCAGCAGCCACAGTTGGGGGGGGGCCGGGGAGCTGTTTTTT.

This rearrangement joins TRBV4-1 to TRBJ2-7; D perhaps matches TRBD1 (5 bases). The CDR3 totals 16 residues. V lost 0 bases and J lost 0, with 12 bases in between. Germline V gives CDR1 MGHRA, CDR2 YSYEKL. The CDR3 nucleotides read TGCGCCAGCAGCCAAGACCCCGACAGTAGCTCCTACGAGCAGTACTTC. It is translated as CASSQDPDSSSYEQYF.

V gene TRBV9 combines with J gene TRBJ2-1, with TRBD1 matching over 8 bases. The germline gives CDR1 SGDLS, CDR2 YYNGEE. The CDR3 consists of 15 residues. Losses at the gene ends were 0 bases for V and 6 bases for J; bases not matched to a gene: 5. CDR3 region: CASSVGYGQGNEQFF. CDR3 coding DNA: TGTGCCAGCAGCGTAGGATATGGACAGGGCAATGAGCAGTTCTTC.

A few counts support this clone. The V and J genes are TRBV9 and TRBJ1-4, with D hard to call. The V end lost 0 bases, the J end lost 3 bases, and 9 bases lay between the germline ends. Germline lookup yields CDR1 SGDLS and CDR2 YYNGEE. This CDR3 region has 15 residues. CDR3: CASSVDGVPNEKLFF. In nucleotides, the CDR3 is TGTGCCAGCAGCGTAGACGGTGTACCTAATGAAAAACTGTTTTTT.

This clone was seen once. V is TRBV7-3 and J is TRBJ2-3; D is possibly TRBD1 (7 bases). Trimming took off 2 bases at V and 4 bases at J, with 13 bases between the two ends. The CDR3 loop spans 15 amino acids. Per the germline V gene, CDR1 is SGHTA and CDR2 is FQGTGA. The CDR3 here is CASSLWQGEADTQYF. The CDR3 DNA sequence: TGTGCCAGCAGCTTATGGCAGGGGGAGGCAGATACGCAGTATTTT.

V usage is TRBV4-2 and J usage is TRBJ1-5, with 11 bases that match TRBD1. V lost 0 bases, J lost 1 base, and 5 bases stayed unmatched. Germline CDR1 and CDR2: LGHNA and YNFKEQ. The CDR3 contains 18 residues. CDR3 in DNA: TGTGCCAGCAGCCAAGATTTGGGGACAGGGGGAAGCAATCAGCCCCAGCATTTT. Its translation: CASSQDLGTGGSNQPQHF.

The chain recombines TRBV7-9 with TRBJ2-1; D possibly corresponds to TRBD1 (7 bases). The CDR3 has 13 amino acids. Trimming pared 2 bases from V and 7 bases from J, leaving 9 bases between. Germline V lookup: CDR1 SEHNR, CDR2 FQNEAQ (reference sequence). The CDR3 nucleotides are TGTGCCAGCAGCTTATCAGGGGGGAATGAGCAGTTCTTC. Protein sequence: CASSLSGGNEQFF.

The V call is TRBV5-1, the J call TRBJ2-1; 10 bases line up with TRBD2. This CDR3 comprises 16 residues. Losses at the gene ends were 6 bases for V and 2 bases for J; bases not matched to a gene: 8. Germline loops: CDR1 SGHRS, CDR2 YFSETQ. CDR3 sequence reads: CASTPRLAGTYNEQFF. The CDR3 nucleotides are TGCGCCAGCACCCCTCGACTAGCGGGCACCTACAATGAGCAGTTCTTC.

The rearrangement links TRBV12-3 or TRBV12-4 to TRBJ1-1; D is uncertain. V was shortened by 6 bases and J by 4 bases, with 9 bases between the two germline ends. This CDR3 is built from 12 residues. CDR3 amino acids: CASSQVSTEAFF. The CDR3 DNA reads as TGTGCCAGCAGCCAGGTTTCCACTGAAGCTTTCTTT.

This chain uses TRBV5-1 with TRBJ2-5, with 9 nucleotides matching TRBD1. CDR1 and CDR2 from the germline V gene are SGHRS and YFSETQ. The CDR3 is 18 amino acids. With 0 bases clipped from V and 5 bases from J, the junction kept 14 bases outside the gene matches. CDR3 coding DNA: TGCGCCAGCAGCTTGGAGGGTGGCTGGACAGGGGCATATGAGACCCAGTACTTC. Amino acids: CASSLEGGWTGAYETQYF.

This clone was detected only once. The V gene is TRBV6-5, the J gene TRBJ1-3, with 8 bases that match TRBD1. This CDR3 has 16 residues. Germline CDR1 is MNHEY and CDR2 is SVGAGI. Trimming at V came to 0 bases and at J to 4 bases, leaving 5 bases not matched to a gene. CDR3 in amino acids: CASSYSGGTGGNTIYF. The CDR3 DNA is TGTGCCAGCAGTTACTCAGGTGGGACAGGCGGAAACACCATATATTTT.

The rearrangement uses TRBV9 and TRBJ1-2; D is uncertain. Trimming cost V 6 bases and J 4 bases, with 13 bases left between them. CDR1 is SGDLS, CDR2 YYNGEE, per germline. The CDR3 is made up of 13 amino acids. The CDR3 region is CASTGLGGYGYTF. As DNA, the CDR3 is TGTGCCAGCACGGGTTTGGGAGGCTATGGCTACACCTTC.

The J gene is TRBJ2-1, the V gene TRBV28; TRBD2 might be the D (5 bases). Germline V lookup: CDR1 MDHEN, CDR2 SYDVKM. Trimming stripped 5 bases from V and 9 bases from J, with 17 bases between. The CDR3 loop spans 14 amino acids. CDR3 DNA: TGTGCCAGCAGTACCGACTCGGGAAAGCTTGAGCAGTTCTTC. Protein sequence: CASSTDSGKLEQFF.

The chain is built from TRBV6-5 and TRBJ1-1; perhaps TRBD1 as D (6 bases). The CDR3 runs to 15 residues. Germline values: CDR1 MNHEY, CDR2 SVGAGI. V shed 0 bases and J shed 1 base, with 9 bases lying between them. This CDR3 is CASSYSDSWNTEAFF. CDR3 nucleotides: TGTGCCAGCAGTTACTCGGACAGTTGGAACACTGAAGCTTTCTTT.

J is TRBJ2-2 and V is TRBV6-6, with D possibly being TRBD2 (5 bases). V lost 3 bases and J lost 7, with 15 bases in between. This CDR3 has 15 amino acids. Germline assignment: CDR1 MNHNY and CDR2 SVGAGI (reference sequence). CDR3: CASSYRGFEGGELFF. In DNA form, the CDR3 reads TGTGCCAGCAGTTATCGGGGTTTTGAGGGCGGGGAGCTGTTTTTT.

The gene calls are TRBV5-4 and TRBJ1-4; no firm D call. V lost 0 bases, J lost 5 bases, and 5 bases lay in between. CDR3 length equals 13 residues. Germline V gives CDR1 SGHNT, CDR2 YYREEE (reference sequence). Written as DNA, the CDR3 is TGTGCCAGCAGCTTGGTGCAGAATGAAAAACTGTTTTTT. Translating it yields CASSLVQNEKLFF.

This chain joins TRBV11-3 and TRBJ1-1; D gene ambiguous. Germline-derived CDR1 and CDR2 are SGHNT and YENEEA. The CDR3 has 12 residues. Trimming removed 0 bases from V and 6 bases from J, with 5 bases in between. The CDR3 region is CASSLDQSEAFF. CDR3 sequence (DNA): TGTGCCAGCAGCTTAGACCAATCTGAAGCTTTCTTT.